One and the same sample provided the 26 T cell receptor beta chains below, sequenced in a study of shared clonotypes between healthy human individuals. This table comes from immunoSEQ multiplex PCR, and its TCRdb copy is limited to in-frame clones, with some not included. Among around 1.6 million clones listed, approximately 98% were seen once. Material: naive CD4+ T cells sorted from blood. Subset here: CD45RA+ positively selected. The receptors shown here come from a man aged 30 to 45 in good health.

V and J are TRBV4-3 and TRBJ1-1; D remains unclear. From germline, CDR1 is LGHNA and CDR2 YSLEER. There are 13 residues in the CDR3. The V gene lost 0 bases and the J gene lost 8 bases, with 10 bases spanning the gap. For the CDR3, the DNA is TGCGCCAGCAGCCAAGATCCCCTGGGAGAAGCTTTCTTT. Protein: CASSQDPLGEAFF.

This chain uses TRBV2 with TRBJ1-5; no clear D. The CDR3 length is 14 residues. Germline CDR1 and CDR2: SNHLY and FYNNEI. Between the trimmed V and J ends, which lost 4 bases and 7 bases, there was a span of 14 bases. CDR3 nucleotides: TGTGCCAGCAGTGGGGTCCACCAGAACCAGCCCCAGCATTTT. Translating it yields CASSGVHQNQPQHF.

The chain combines TRBV7-8 with TRBJ1-1; D is undetermined. Between the trimmed V and J ends, which lost 5 bases and 4 bases, there was a span of 11 bases. CDR3 length: 13 amino acids. Germline loops: CDR1 SGHVS, CDR2 FQNEAQ. The CDR3 protein is CASSRTSVTEAFF. CDR3 nucleotide sequence: TGTGCCAGCAGCCGGACTAGTGTCACTGAAGCTTTCTTT. Supplemented by reference TRBV7-8 and TRBJ1-1, the full variable domain reads GAGVSQSPRYKVAKRGQDVALRCDPISGHVSLFWYQQALGQGPEFLTYFQNEAQLDKSGLPSDRFFAERPEGSVSTLKIQRTQQEDSAVYLCASSRTSVTEAFFGQGTRLTVV.

The V gene is TRBV9, the J gene TRBJ2-5; D uncertain. The V and J ends lost 0 bases and 10 bases respectively, with 10 bases between them. Germline V lookup: CDR1 SGDLS, CDR2 YYNGEE. This CDR3 region has 12 residues. CDR3 sequence: CASSVDSTIQYF. The CDR3 region has the DNA TGTGCCAGCAGCGTAGATTCAACTATCCAGTACTTC.

The J gene is TRBJ1-1, the V gene TRBV7-8; D gene unclear. CDR3 length: 14 residues. The V end lost 1 base, the J end lost 2 bases, and 8 bases lay between the germline ends. CDR1 and CDR2 from the germline V gene are SGHVS and FQNEAQ. CDR3 coding DNA: TGTGCCAGCAGCTTAGGCAAGAGAAACACTGAAGCTTTCTTT. It translates to CASSLGKRNTEAFF.

The chain uses TRBV5-1 and TRBJ1-4, with D unclear. This CDR3 is built from 16 residues. V was clipped by 2 bases and J by 0 bases, with 11 bases between them. In germline, CDR1 is SGHRS, CDR2 YFSETQ. The CDR3 loop is CASSLNQIATNEKLFF. CDR3 DNA: TGCGCCAGCAGCTTAAATCAGATAGCAACTAATGAAAAACTGTTTTTT.

The CDR3 is CASSPDTNGYTF. DNA of the CDR3: TGTGCCAGCAGTCCCGACACGAATGGCTACACCTTC. This chain joins TRBV28 and TRBJ1-2; D remains ambiguous. The germline V gene has CDR1 MDHEN and CDR2 SYDVKM. Deletions cut 5 bases from V and 6 bases from J, with 10 bases between. This CDR3 spans 12 amino acids.

This clone appeared a single time. The chain has TRBV5-1 and TRBJ2-2; the D is unclear. This CDR3 contains 12 residues. CDR1 and CDR2 (germline): SGHRS, YFSETQ. V was pared by 5 bases and J by 5 bases, with 7 bases between. CDR3 protein: CASRLETGELFF. The CDR3, as DNA: TGCGCCAGCAGACTGGAAACCGGGGAGCTGTTTTTT.

The rearrangement uses TRBV5-1 and TRBJ2-7; TRBD2 matches at 10 bases. The V gene end was trimmed by 1 base and the J gene end by 5 bases; junction bases not matched to a gene: 6. Germline-derived CDR1 and CDR2 are SGHRS and YFSETQ. The CDR3 loop spans 15 amino acids. CDR3 in DNA: TGCGCCAGCAGCTTGCTGCTAGCGGGAGCCCACGAGCAGTACTTC. This gives the protein CASSLLLAGAHEQYF.

The rearrangement joins TRBV25-1 to TRBJ1-2; no clear D gene. The CDR3 has 14 residues. Trimming removed 6 bases at V and 1 base at J, with 12 bases between. Germline CDR1 reads MGHDK; CDR2 reads SYGVNS. This CDR3 reads CASSLTGINYGYTF. DNA for the CDR3: TGTGCCAGCAGCCTCACCGGGATTAACTATGGCTACACCTTC.

The rearrangement links TRBV5-4 to TRBJ2-5; D ambiguous. V lost 1 base and J 5 bases, leaving 9 bases between the germline ends. The CDR3 spans 13 residues. Germline V gene data show CDR1 as SGHNT and CDR2 as YYREEE (reference sequence). The CDR3 DNA follows: TGTGCCAGCAGCTTGACCCCGACGGAGACCCAGTACTTC. Residues: CASSLTPTETQYF.

The chain uses TRBV28 and TRBJ1-2; D unresolved. The CDR3 is made up of 14 amino acids. V lost 3 bases to trimming and J lost 3 bases, with 11 bases between them. The germline V gene has CDR1 MDHEN and CDR2 SYDVKM. This chain's CDR3 is CASSFSDRYYGYTF. In nucleotides, the CDR3 is TGTGCCAGCAGTTTTAGCGACCGGTACTATGGCTACACCTTC.

The gene calls are TRBV9 and TRBJ2-7, with 8 bases that match TRBD1. Looked up from germline, CDR1 is SGDLS and CDR2 is YYNGEE. The CDR3 has 16 residues. The V and J ends lost 3 bases and 6 bases, in that order; junction bases with no gene match: 14. Here the CDR3 reads CASSARDRSFGGEQYF. CDR3 coding DNA: TGTGCCAGCAGCGCCCGGGACAGGTCTTTCGGGGGCGAGCAGTACTTC.

The chain joins TRBV5-4 to TRBJ1-4; D is uncertain. Germline V lookup: CDR1 SGHNT, CDR2 YYREEE (reference sequence). Trimming pared 0 bases from V and 8 bases from J, leaving 14 bases between. This CDR3 region has 15 residues. The CDR3 is CASSLDGVSLEKLFF. For the CDR3, the DNA is TGTGCCAGCAGCTTGGACGGGGTCAGCTTAGAAAAACTGTTTTTT.

A word on this clone: Other DNA sequences in the same sample also yield this CDR3. The rearrangement uses TRBV9 and TRBJ2-7; D call uncertain. Germline V lookup: CDR1 SGDLS, CDR2 YYNGEE. Trimming pared 0 bases from V and 4 bases from J, leaving 2 bases between. The CDR3 has 11 residues. The CDR3 DNA sequence: TGTGCCAGCAGCGTAGCTTACGAGCAGTACTTC. Translating gives CASSVAYEQYF.

This clone was seen a single time. The gene calls are TRBV18 and TRBJ2-7, with D perhaps TRBD1 or TRBD2 (6 bases each). Germline CDR1 is KGHSH and CDR2 is LQKENI. Trimming took off 3 bases at V and 5 bases at J, with 14 bases between the two ends. This CDR3 region has 14 residues. CDR3 protein: CASSPTWGADEQYF. CDR3 DNA: TGTGCCAGCTCACCCACGTGGGGGGCTGACGAGCAGTACTTC.

This clone was observed a single time. The V gene is TRBV7-2, the J gene TRBJ2-2; a weak D match, TRBD2 (6 bases). CDR3 length equals 17 residues. The V gene lost 1 base and the J gene lost 5 bases, with 17 bases spanning the gap. Germline CDR1 reads SGHTA; CDR2 reads FQGNSA. CDR3 sequence: CASSLERPGVGTGELFF. The DNA of the CDR3 is TGTGCCAGCAGCTTAGAACGGCCGGGAGTTGGTACCGGGGAGCTGTTTTTT.

The chain is built from TRBV5-6 and TRBJ2-7; D unresolved. V lost 0 bases, J lost 9 bases, and 13 bases lay in between. CDR3 length equals 13 residues. Germline assignment: CDR1 SGHDT and CDR2 YYEEEE. This CDR3 reads CASSLAPATGQYF. The CDR3 nucleotides read TGTGCCAGCAGCTTGGCCCCGGCAACGGGGCAGTACTTC.

The sample holds one count of this clone. The chain joins TRBV27 to TRBJ2-1; D may be TRBD1 (6 bases). The CDR3 loop spans 14 amino acids. Per germline, CDR1 MNHEY and CDR2 SMNVEV (reference sequence). V lost 5 bases to trimming and J lost 4 bases, with 12 bases between them. The CDR3 DNA follows: TGTGCCAGCAGTCCACAGGGTCGGTACAATGAGCAGTTCTTC. Protein sequence: CASSPQGRYNEQFF.

This clone was counted a single time. The chain joins TRBV6-1 to TRBJ2-5; no firm D call. Germline lookup yields CDR1 MNHNS and CDR2 SASEGT. CDR3 length: 12 amino acids. V dropped 5 bases and J dropped 4 bases, with 8 bases sitting between them. CDR3 bases: TGTGCCAGCAGTCTCAAGAGAGAGACCCAGTACTTC. Protein product: CASSLKRETQYF.

The chain couples TRBV18 to TRBJ2-1; tentatively, D is TRBD2 (5 bases). There are 13 residues in the CDR3. Germline values: CDR1 KGHSH, CDR2 LQKENI. V lost 5 bases, J lost 3 bases, and 8 bases lay in between. CDR3 sequence: CASSSDFYNEQFF. The DNA for the CDR3 is TGTGCCAGCTCATCGGACTTCTACAATGAGCAGTTCTTC.

The chain carries TRBV18 and TRBJ2-1; possible D gene TRBD2, 6 bases. Germline V gene sequence: CDR1 KGHSH, CDR2 LQKENI. Trimming took 1 base from V and 2 from J, leaving 15 bases between them. The CDR3 length is 17 residues. The CDR3 here is CASSPRGGGLPYNEQFF. DNA of the CDR3: TGTGCCAGCTCACCACGCGGAGGAGGGCTTCCCTACAATGAGCAGTTCTTC.

This clone has only one observation. The V and J genes are TRBV7-9 and TRBJ2-7; 14 nucleotides match TRBD2. The CDR3 is made up of 15 amino acids. Germline V gives CDR1 SEHNR, CDR2 FQNEAQ (reference sequence). V lost 5 bases, J lost 4 bases, and 4 bases stayed unmatched. The CDR3 region is CASSIGLAGGYEQYF. The CDR3 coding sequence is TGTGCCAGCAGCATCGGACTAGCGGGAGGATACGAGCAGTACTTC.

The J gene is TRBJ2-1, the V gene TRBV5-1; 7 bases align to TRBD1. This CDR3 has 14 residues. V was pared by 0 bases and J by 8 bases, with 5 bases of the junction left unmatched. In germline, CDR1 is SGHRS, CDR2 YFSETQ. The chain's CDR3 is CASSLDTGEYEQFF. CDR3 in DNA: TGCGCCAGCAGCTTGGATACAGGGGAGTATGAGCAGTTCTTC. Full variable domain (outside the CDR3, taken from reference TRBV5-1 and TRBJ2-1): KAGVTQTPRYLIKTRGQQVTLSCSPISGHRSVSWYQQTPGQGLQFLFEYFSETQRNKGNFPGRFSGRQFSNSRSEMNVSTLELGDSALYLCASSLDTGEYEQFFGPGTRLTVL.

The V and J genes are TRBV6-1 and TRBJ1-4; 10 bases match TRBD1. Germline CDR1 is MNHNS and CDR2 is SASEGT. After removal of 2 bases from V and 8 bases from J, the junction contained 5 bases not matched to a gene. The CDR3 runs 15 residues. Here the CDR3 reads CASSERDRGNEKLFF. Written as DNA, the CDR3 is TGTGCCAGCAGTGAACGGGACAGGGGTAACGAAAAACTGTTTTTT.

The CDR3 DNA reads as TGCAGTTCCGAGTCGGAGACCCAGTACTTC. Protein sequence: CSSESETQYF. The rearrangement joins TRBV20-1 to TRBJ2-5; D is unclear. This CDR3 is 10 amino acids long. Trimming shortened V by 8 bases and J by 5 bases, and 9 bases separated the two germline ends. Germline lookup yields CDR1 DFQATT and CDR2 SNEGSKA (reference sequence).